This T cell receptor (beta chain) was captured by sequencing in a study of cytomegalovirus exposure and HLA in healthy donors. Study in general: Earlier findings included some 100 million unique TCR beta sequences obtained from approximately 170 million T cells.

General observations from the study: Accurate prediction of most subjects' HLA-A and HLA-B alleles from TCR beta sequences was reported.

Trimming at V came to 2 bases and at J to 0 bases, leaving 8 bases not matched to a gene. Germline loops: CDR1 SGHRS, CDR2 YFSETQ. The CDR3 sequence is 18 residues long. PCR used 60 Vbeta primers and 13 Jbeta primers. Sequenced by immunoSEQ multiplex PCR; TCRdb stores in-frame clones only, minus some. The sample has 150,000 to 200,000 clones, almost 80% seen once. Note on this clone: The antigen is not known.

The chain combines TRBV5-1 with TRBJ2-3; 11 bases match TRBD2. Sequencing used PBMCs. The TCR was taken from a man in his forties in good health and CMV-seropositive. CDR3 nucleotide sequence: TGCGCCAGCAGCTTTAGCCTAGCGGGAGGTTCTAGCACAGATACGCAGTATTTT. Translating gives CASSFSLAGGSSTDTQYF.